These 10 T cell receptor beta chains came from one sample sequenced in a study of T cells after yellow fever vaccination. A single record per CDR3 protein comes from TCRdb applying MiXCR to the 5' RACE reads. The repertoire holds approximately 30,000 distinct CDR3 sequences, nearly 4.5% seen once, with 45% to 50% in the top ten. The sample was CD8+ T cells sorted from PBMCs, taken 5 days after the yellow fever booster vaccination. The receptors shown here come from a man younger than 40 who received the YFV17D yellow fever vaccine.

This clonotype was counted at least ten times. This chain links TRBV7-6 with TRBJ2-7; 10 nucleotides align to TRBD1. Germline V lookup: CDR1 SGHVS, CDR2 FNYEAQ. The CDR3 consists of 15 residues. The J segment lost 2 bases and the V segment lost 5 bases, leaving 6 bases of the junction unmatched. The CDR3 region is CASSTDRGIPYEQYF. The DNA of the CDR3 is TGTGCCAGCAGCACGGACAGGGGGATCCCCTACGAGCAGTACTTC.

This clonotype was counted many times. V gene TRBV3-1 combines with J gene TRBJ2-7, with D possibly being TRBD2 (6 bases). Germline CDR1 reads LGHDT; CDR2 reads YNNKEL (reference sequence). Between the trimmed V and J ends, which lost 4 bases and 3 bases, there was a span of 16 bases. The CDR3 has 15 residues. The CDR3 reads CASSPRGTHNYEQYF. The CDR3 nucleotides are TGTGCCAGCAGCCCGAGAGGGACTCACAACTACGAGCAGTACTTC.

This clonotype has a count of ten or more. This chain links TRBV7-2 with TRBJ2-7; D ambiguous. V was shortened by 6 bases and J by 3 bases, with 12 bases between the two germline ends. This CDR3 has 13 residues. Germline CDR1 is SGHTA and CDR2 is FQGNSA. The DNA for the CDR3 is TGTGCCAGCAGTTCGGGCCCCCTCTACGAGCAGTACTTC. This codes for CASSSGPLYEQYF.

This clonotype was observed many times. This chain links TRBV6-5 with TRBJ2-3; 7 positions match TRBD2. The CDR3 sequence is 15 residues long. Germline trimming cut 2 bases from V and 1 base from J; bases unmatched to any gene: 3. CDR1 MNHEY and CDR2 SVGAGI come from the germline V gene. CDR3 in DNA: TGTGCCAGCAGTTACGAGGGAGGGGGCACAGATACGCAGTATTTT. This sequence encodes CASSYEGGGTDTQYF.

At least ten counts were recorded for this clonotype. The CDR3 nucleotides read TGTGCCAGCTCACCACCTGCTTCAGGGTGGGCCAATGAGCAGTTCTTC. Its protein product is CASSPPASGWANEQFF. This chain uses TRBV18 with TRBJ2-1, with a possible D match to TRBD1 (5 bases). Germline CDR1 and CDR2: KGHSH and LQKENI. The CDR3 sequence is 16 residues long. V was clipped by 0 bases and J by 6 bases, with 15 bases between them.

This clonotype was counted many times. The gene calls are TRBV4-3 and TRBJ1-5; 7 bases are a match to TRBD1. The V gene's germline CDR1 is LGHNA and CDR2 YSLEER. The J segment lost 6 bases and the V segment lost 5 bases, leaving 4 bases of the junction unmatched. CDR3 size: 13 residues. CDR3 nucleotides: TGCGCCAGCAGCTCGTCAGGGGGTCAGCCCCAGCATTTT. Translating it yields CASSSSGGQPQHF.

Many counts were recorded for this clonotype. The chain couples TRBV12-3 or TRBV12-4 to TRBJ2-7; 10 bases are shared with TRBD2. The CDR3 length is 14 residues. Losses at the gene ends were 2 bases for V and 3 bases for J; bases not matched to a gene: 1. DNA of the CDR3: TGTGCCAGCAGTTTATCTAGCGGGGGCTACGAGCAGTACTTC. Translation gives CASSLSSGGYEQYF.

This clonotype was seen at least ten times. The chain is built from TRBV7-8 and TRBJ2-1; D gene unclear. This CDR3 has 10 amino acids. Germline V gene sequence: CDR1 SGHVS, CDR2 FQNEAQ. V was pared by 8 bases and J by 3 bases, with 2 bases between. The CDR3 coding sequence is TGTGCCAGCGGCTACAATGAGCAGTTCTTC. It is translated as CASGYNEQFF.

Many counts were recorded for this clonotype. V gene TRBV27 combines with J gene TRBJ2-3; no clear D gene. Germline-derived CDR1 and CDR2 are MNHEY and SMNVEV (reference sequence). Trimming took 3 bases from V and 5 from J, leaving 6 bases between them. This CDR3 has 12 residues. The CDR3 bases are TGTGCCAGCAGTTTCTTTGGAGATACGCAGTATTTT. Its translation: CASSFFGDTQYF.

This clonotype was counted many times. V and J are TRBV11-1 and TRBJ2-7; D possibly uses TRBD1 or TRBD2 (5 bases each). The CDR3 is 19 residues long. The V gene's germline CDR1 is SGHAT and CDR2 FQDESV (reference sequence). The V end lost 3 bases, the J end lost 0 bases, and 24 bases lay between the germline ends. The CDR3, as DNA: TGTGCCAGCAGCTTTTTCCCCTCTCCCCCCTCGGGACGCTCCTACGAGCAGTACTTC. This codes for CASSFFPSPPSGRSYEQYF.